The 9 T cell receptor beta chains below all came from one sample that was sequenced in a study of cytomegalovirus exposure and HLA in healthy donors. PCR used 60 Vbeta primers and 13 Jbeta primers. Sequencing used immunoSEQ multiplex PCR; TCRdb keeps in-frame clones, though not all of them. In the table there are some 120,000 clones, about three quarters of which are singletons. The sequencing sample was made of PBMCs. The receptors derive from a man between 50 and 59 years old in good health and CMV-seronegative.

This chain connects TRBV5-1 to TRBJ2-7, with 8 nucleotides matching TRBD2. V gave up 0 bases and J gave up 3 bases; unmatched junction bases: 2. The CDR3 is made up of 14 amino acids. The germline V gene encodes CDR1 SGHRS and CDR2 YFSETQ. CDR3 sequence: CASSLAGRGYEQYF. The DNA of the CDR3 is TGCGCCAGCAGCTTGGCCGGGAGGGGCTACGAGCAGTACTTC.

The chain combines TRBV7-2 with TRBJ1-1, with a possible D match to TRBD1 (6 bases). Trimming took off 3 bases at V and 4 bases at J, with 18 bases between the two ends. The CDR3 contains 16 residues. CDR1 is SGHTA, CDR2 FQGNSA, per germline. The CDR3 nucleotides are TGTGCCAGCAGCTTGCAGGGGACCCTGTGGAGCACTGAAGCTTTCTTT. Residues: CASSLQGTLWSTEAFF.

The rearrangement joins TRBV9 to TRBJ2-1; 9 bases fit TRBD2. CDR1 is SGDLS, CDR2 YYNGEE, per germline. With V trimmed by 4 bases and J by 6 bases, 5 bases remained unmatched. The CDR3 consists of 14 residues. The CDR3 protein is CASSPRTSVNEQFF. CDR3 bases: TGTGCCAGCAGCCCAAGGACTAGCGTCAATGAGCAGTTCTTC.

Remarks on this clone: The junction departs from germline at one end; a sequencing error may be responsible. In nucleotides, the CDR3 is TGTTCCAGCAGCAAAGAAACAGGGGGCCCTAATGAAAAACTGTTTTTT. Translated, it gives CSSSKETGGPNEKLFF. The chain carries TRBV7-9 and TRBJ1-4, with 9 bases matching TRBD1. The CDR3 covers 16 residues. Germline V CDR1 and CDR2: SEHNR, FQNEAQ (reference sequence).

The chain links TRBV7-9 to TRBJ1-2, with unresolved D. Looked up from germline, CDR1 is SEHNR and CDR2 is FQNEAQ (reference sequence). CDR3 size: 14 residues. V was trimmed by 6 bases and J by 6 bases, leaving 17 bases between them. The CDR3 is CASRSKAARDGYTF. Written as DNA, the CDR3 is TGTGCCAGCAGGTCTAAGGCCGCTCGGGATGGCTACACCTTC.

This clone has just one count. The CDR3 region is CASSRQGAVETQYF. In DNA form, the CDR3 reads TGTGCCAGCAGCCGACAGGGGGCAGTTGAGACCCAGTACTTC. The rearrangement links TRBV11-3 to TRBJ2-5, with 10 bases lining up with TRBD1. Trimming took 5 bases from V and 5 from J; bases not matched to a gene: 5. CDR3 length: 14 residues. Germline loops: CDR1 SGHNT, CDR2 YENEEA.

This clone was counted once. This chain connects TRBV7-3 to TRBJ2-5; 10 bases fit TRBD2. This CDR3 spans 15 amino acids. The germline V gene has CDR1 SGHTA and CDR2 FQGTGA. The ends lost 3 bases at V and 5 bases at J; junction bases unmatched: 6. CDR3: CASSFFSGGVETQYF. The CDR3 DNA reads TGTGCCAGCAGCTTCTTCAGCGGGGGGGTTGAGACCCAGTACTTC.

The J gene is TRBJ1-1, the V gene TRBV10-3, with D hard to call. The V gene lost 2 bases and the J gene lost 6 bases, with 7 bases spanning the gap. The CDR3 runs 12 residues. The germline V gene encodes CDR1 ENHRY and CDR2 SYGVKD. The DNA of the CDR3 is TGTGCCATCAGTGAGAATGTATCTGAAGCTTTCTTT. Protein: CAISENVSEAFF.

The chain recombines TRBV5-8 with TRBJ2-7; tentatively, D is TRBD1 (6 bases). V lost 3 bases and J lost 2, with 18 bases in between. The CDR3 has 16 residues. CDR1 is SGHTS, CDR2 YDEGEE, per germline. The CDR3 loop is CASSYRATDRAYEQYF. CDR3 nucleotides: TGTGCCAGCAGCTATCGAGCCACGGACAGAGCCTACGAGCAGTACTTC.